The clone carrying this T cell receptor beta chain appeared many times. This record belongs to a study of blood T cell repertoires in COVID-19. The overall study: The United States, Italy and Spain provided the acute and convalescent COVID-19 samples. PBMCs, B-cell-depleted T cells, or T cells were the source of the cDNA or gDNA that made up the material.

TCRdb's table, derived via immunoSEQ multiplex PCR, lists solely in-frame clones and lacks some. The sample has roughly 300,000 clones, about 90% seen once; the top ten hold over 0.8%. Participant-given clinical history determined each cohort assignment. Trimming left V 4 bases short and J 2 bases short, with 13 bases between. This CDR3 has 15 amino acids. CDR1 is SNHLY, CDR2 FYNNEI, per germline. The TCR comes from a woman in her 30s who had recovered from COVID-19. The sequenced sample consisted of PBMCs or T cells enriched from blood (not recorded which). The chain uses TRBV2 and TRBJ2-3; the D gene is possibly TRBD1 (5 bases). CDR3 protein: CASSGGRAYTDTQYF. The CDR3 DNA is TGTGCCAGCAGTGGGGGCAGGGCCTACACAGATACGCAGTATTTT.